A single sample is the source of the 5 T cell receptor beta chains below, sequenced in a study of blood T cell repertoires in COVID-19. Profiled with immunoSEQ multiplex PCR; TCRdb holds only in-frame clones, not every one. The sample contains roughly 86,000 clones, 85% of which appear only once. The specimen sequenced was peripheral blood. These receptor sequences come from a man in his fifties or sixties with acute or convalescent COVID-19.

CDR3 sequence (DNA): TGTGCCAGCACCCTAGTTCCCCCGGGCACTGAAGCTTTCTTT. It yields the protein CASTLVPPGTEAFF. The chain couples TRBV28 to TRBJ1-1; D gene uncertain. Germline V CDR1 and CDR2: MDHEN, SYDVKM. V was pared by 7 bases and J by 4 bases, with 16 bases between. This CDR3 has 14 residues.

The chain has TRBV15 and TRBJ1-2; 9 positions match TRBD1. With V trimmed by 3 bases and J by 5 bases, 7 bases remained unmatched. The CDR3 spans 15 residues. CDR1 LNHNV and CDR2 YYDKDF come from the germline V gene (reference sequence). CDR3 coding DNA: TGTGCCACCAGCAGTGGCGGGACAGGGCCTTATGGCTACACCTTC. Protein: CATSSGGTGPYGYTF.

This chain connects TRBV7-9 to TRBJ2-3; D is possibly TRBD2 (6 bases). Germline V gene sequence: CDR1 SEHNR, CDR2 FQNEAQ (reference sequence). V gave up 6 bases and J gave up 1 base, with 14 bases separating them. The length of the CDR3 is 15 residues. The CDR3: CASRSPGLRTDTQYF. As DNA, the CDR3 is TGTGCCAGCAGGTCCCCGGGACTCCGCACAGATACGCAGTATTTT.

This clone came up once. The rearrangement links TRBV10-1 to TRBJ2-5; 10 bases align to TRBD1. Per the germline V gene, CDR1 is WNHNN and CDR2 is SYGVQD (reference sequence). The CDR3 has 21 residues. J gave up 4 bases and V 5 bases, and 25 bases lay outside the gene matches. Here the CDR3 DNA reads TGCGCCAGCAGTTTGGGTCGGGACAGGGGTCGTTCGCGGGAGGTGGTAGAGACCCAGTACTTC. It codes for CASSLGRDRGRSREVVETQYF.

The chain links TRBV7-3 to TRBJ1-1, with a possible D match to TRBD1 (5 bases). The CDR3 is 16 amino acids. Germline V gene data show CDR1 as SGHTA and CDR2 as FQGTGA. The V end lost 5 bases, the J end lost 1 base, and 17 bases lay between the germline ends. The CDR3 region is CASSPGGTSGNTEAFF. The CDR3 nucleotides read TGTGCCAGCAGCCCCGGGGGGACTTCTGGGAACACTGAAGCTTTCTTT. The full variable domain, rest sourced from reference TRBV7-3 and TRBJ1-1, is GAGVSQTPSNKVTEKGKYVELRCDPISGHTALYWYRQSLGQGPEFLIYFQGTGAADDSGLPNDRFFAVRPEGSVSTLKIQRTERGDSAVYLCASSPGGTSGNTEAFFGQGTRLTVV.